Described below is a single TCR beta chain sequence and its context. TCRdb's table, derived via immunoSEQ multiplex PCR, lists solely in-frame clones and lacks some. The sample has about 410,000 clones; about 93% are singletons. The data were obtained in a study of control samples from healthy donors and cancer patients. From germline, CDR1 is DFQATT and CDR2 SNEGSKA (reference sequence). This CDR3 has 14 residues. Deletions cut 3 bases from V and 0 bases from J, with 9 bases between. The receptor's source is a middle-aged man with head and neck cancer. Sample: PBMCs. This chain uses TRBV20-1 with TRBJ2-1, with D hard to call. CDR3 in amino acids: CSASSASSYNEQFF. The CDR3 DNA reads TGCAGTGCTAGTTCGGCCAGCTCCTACAATGAGCAGTTCTTC.